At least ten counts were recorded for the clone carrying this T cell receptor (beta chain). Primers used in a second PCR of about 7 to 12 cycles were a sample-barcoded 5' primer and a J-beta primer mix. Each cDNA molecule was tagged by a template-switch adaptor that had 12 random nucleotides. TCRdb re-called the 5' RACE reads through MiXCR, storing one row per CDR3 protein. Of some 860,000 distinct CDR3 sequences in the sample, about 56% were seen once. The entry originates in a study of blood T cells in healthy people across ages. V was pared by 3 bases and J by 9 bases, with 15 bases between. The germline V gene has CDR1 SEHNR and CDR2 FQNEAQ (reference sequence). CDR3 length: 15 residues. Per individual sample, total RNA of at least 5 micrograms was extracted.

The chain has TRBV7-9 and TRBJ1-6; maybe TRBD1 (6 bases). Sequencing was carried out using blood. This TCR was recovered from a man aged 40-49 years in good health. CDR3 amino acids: CASSFISGEASPLHF. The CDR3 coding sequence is TGTGCCAGCAGCTTTATTTCAGGGGAGGCTTCACCCCTCCACTTT. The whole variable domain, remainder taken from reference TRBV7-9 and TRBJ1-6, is DTGVSQNPRHKITKRGQNVTFRCDPISEHNRLYWYRQTLGQGPEFLTYFQNEAQLEKSRLLSDRFSAERPKGSFSTLEIQRTEQGDSAMYLCASSFISGEASPLHFGNGTRLTVT.